The clone carrying this TCR beta chain was counted between two and nine times. Each CDR3 protein is one row after TCRdb ran MiXCR on the RT-PCR reads. The data hold 650,000 to 800,000 distinct CDR3 sequences, with 11% to 15% observed a single time. In germline, CDR1 is DFQATT, CDR2 SNEGSKA (reference sequence). CDR3 size: 15 residues. V dropped 3 bases and J dropped 2; count of bases not matched to a gene: 4. Sequenced material: memory CD4+ T cells from blood. The sequence was obtained from a female donor in good health, serving as a healthy control. The chain links TRBV20-1 to TRBJ2-4; 10 bases map to TRBD2. CDR3 in amino acids: CSARTLAGSKNIQYF. The CDR3 region has the DNA TGCAGTGCTAGGACACTAGCGGGGTCCAAAAACATTCAGTACTTC.